Following are 26 T cell receptor beta chains from one sample sequenced in a study of CD8+CD57+ T cells in acquired aplastic anemia (dated by TCRdb to the late 2010s). Data came from an Illumina HiSeq 2000. Genomic DNA was used as template for profiling of TCR beta VDJ combinations and CDR3 sequences. The raw public reads went through TCRdb reprocessing: fastp at Q25, MiXCR clone calling, in-frame beta chains kept. One record per CDR3 amino acid sequence lists the most common genes and DNA. Present in this sample are around 170,000 distinct CDR3 sequences, 60% to 70% of which were seen just once. The ten largest clonotypes hold roughly 44% of the sample. The specimen was sorted CD4+, CD8+, or CD8+CD57+ T cells (not recorded which) from PBMCs. The receptors derive from a human donor in good health.

The rearrangement uses TRBV29-1 and TRBJ1-1; 7 nucleotides align to TRBD1. The CDR3 sequence is 15 residues long. J lost 1 base, V lost 3 bases, and 8 bases had no gene match. Germline V lookup: CDR1 SQVTM, CDR2 ANQGSEA. The CDR3 loop is CSVEGQHVSNTEAFF. The CDR3 DNA reads as TGCAGCGTTGAGGGACAGCACGTTTCGAACACTGAAGCTTTCTTT. Together with reference TRBV29-1 and TRBJ1-1, the CDR3 gives the full variable domain: SAVISQKPSRDICQRGTSLTIQCQVDSQVTMMFWYRQQPGQSLTLIATANQGSEATYESGFVIDKFPISRPNLTFSTLTVSNMSPEDSSIYLCSVEGQHVSNTEAFFGQGTRLTVV.

This clonotype came up many times. The chain carries TRBV5-1 and TRBJ2-1; TRBD2 matches at 12 bases. With 3 bases clipped from V and 10 bases from J, the junction kept 8 bases outside the gene matches. Looked up from germline, CDR1 is SGHRS and CDR2 is YFSETQ. This CDR3 is built from 15 residues. CDR3 nucleotides: TGCGCCAGCAGCTCACTAGCGGGAGGTTCCAAAGAGCAGTTCTTC. This codes for CASSSLAGGSKEQFF.

The V call is TRBV12-3 or TRBV12-4, the J call TRBJ1-1; D is possibly TRBD1 (6 bases). The V end lost 1 base, the J end lost 5 bases, and 17 bases lay between the germline ends. The CDR3 loop spans 16 amino acids. The CDR3 DNA reads TGTGCCAGCAGTTTAGAGTTACAGTGGGGGCGAACTGAAGCTTTCTTT. As protein: CASSLELQWGRTEAFF.

This chain joins TRBV20-1 and TRBJ2-2; D ambiguous. From germline, CDR1 is DFQATT and CDR2 SNEGSKA (reference sequence). The V gene lost 7 bases and the J gene lost 6 bases, with 6 bases spanning the gap. CDR3 length: 10 amino acids. CDR3 coding DNA: TGCAGTGTTCAGTCCGGGGAGCTGTTTTTT. Residues: CSVQSGELFF.

This clonotype is a singleton in its sample. The chain uses TRBV29-1 and TRBJ1-1; TRBD1 matches 7 bases. CDR3 length: 12 residues. V gave up 5 bases and J gave up 5 bases; unmatched junction bases: 5. CDR1 and CDR2 from the germline V gene are SQVTM and ANQGSEA. CDR3 region: CSVSAGGTEAFF. The CDR3 nucleotides are TGCAGCGTTAGTGCAGGGGGGACTGAAGCTTTCTTT.

This chain links TRBV9 with TRBJ2-5; TRBD1 might be the D (5 bases). Trimming shortened V by 0 bases and J by 5 bases, and 5 bases separated the two germline ends. The CDR3 contains 12 residues. Germline CDR1 is SGDLS and CDR2 is YYNGEE. CDR3 nucleotides: TGTGCCAGCAGCGTAGAGGGGGAGACCCAGTACTTC. Translation gives CASSVEGETQYF.

On this clonotype: An end of the junction differs from the germline gene, which may be a read error. The chain employs TRBV10-1 and TRBJ2-2; D perhaps matches TRBD1 (6 bases). The germline V gene encodes CDR1 WNHNN and CDR2 SYGVQD (reference sequence). The CDR3 covers 15 residues. CDR3 amino acids: CASSEDRHGTGELFF. CDR3 bases: TGTGCCAGCAGTGAAGACAGGCACGGCACCGGGGAGCTGTTTTTT.

The chain joins TRBV20-1 to TRBJ1-2; D remains ambiguous. Germline V gene data show CDR1 as DFQATT and CDR2 as SNEGSKA (reference sequence). This CDR3 has 12 amino acids. V was shortened by 7 bases and J by 3 bases, with 12 bases between the two germline ends. The CDR3 region has the DNA TGCAGTGGCGGGGATATGGACTATGGCTACACCTTC. Translating it yields CSGGDMDYGYTF.

This chain joins TRBV12-3 or TRBV12-4 and TRBJ1-5; weak D call: TRBD1 (5 bases). CDR3 length: 14 amino acids. V gave up 6 bases and J gave up 1 base, with 10 bases separating them. The chain's CDR3 is CASSRGDSNQPQHF. In nucleotides, the CDR3 is TGTGCCAGCAGCCGAGGGGACAGCAATCAGCCCCAGCATTTT.

The J gene is TRBJ1-2, the V gene TRBV20-1; D is ambiguous. CDR3 length equals 11 residues. Germline values: CDR1 DFQATT, CDR2 SNEGSKA (reference sequence). Trimming took 3 bases from V and 12 from J, leaving 14 bases between them. CDR3 bases: TGCAGTGCTAGCCCCGGCGGGGTGGACACCTTC. Its protein is CSASPGGVDTF.

J is TRBJ1-3 and V is TRBV7-2; D gene ambiguous. With 6 bases removed from V and 4 bases from J, the gap between germline ends came to 7 bases. Germline V gene sequence: CDR1 SGHTA, CDR2 FQGNSA. The CDR3 consists of 12 residues. The CDR3 nucleotides read TGTGCCAGCAGACCTTGGGGAAACACCATATATTTT. Protein sequence: CASRPWGNTIYF. Variable domain in full (rest from reference TRBV7-2 and TRBJ1-3): GAGVSQSPSNKVTEKGKDVELRCDPISGHTALYWYRQSLGQGLEFLIYFQGNSAPDKSGLPSDRFSAERTGGSVSTLTIQRTQQEDSAVYLCASRPWGNTIYFGEGSWLTVV.

The gene calls are TRBV7-3 and TRBJ2-7; unclear D gene. This CDR3 is built from 13 residues. V shed 6 bases and J shed 4 bases, with 13 bases lying between them. Germline V CDR1 and CDR2: SGHTA, FQGTGA. The CDR3 DNA reads as TGTGCCAGCAGATCTGACGTGGGGTACGAGCAGTACTTC. Its translation: CASRSDVGYEQYF.

This clonotype came up many times. J is TRBJ1-6 and V is TRBV4-2, with no clear D. Trimming left V 0 bases short and J 4 bases short, with 4 bases between. The CDR3 is made up of 14 amino acids. Germline CDR1 reads LGHNA; CDR2 reads YNFKEQ. The CDR3 loop reads CASSQEEYNSPLHF. The CDR3 DNA reads as TGTGCCAGCAGCCAAGAGGAGTATAATTCACCCCTCCACTTT.

V usage is TRBV9 and J usage is TRBJ2-1; D perhaps matches TRBD1 (6 bases). The germline CDR1 and CDR2 sequences are SGDLS and YYNGEE. The CDR3 sequence is 13 residues long. V lost 4 bases, J lost 7 bases, and 12 bases lay in between. The CDR3 loop is CASSLNQGNEQFF. The CDR3 DNA reads TGTGCCAGCAGCTTAAATCAGGGGAATGAGCAGTTCTTC.

This clonotype was detected only once. The chain links TRBV5-1 to TRBJ2-2, with 8 positions matching TRBD1. There are 17 residues in the CDR3. Trimming removed 4 bases from V and 0 bases from J; junction bases left unmatched: 8. Per germline, CDR1 SGHRS and CDR2 YFSETQ. The CDR3 loop reads CASSAQKDRANTGELFF. The CDR3 nucleotides are TGCGCCAGCAGCGCCCAGAAGGACAGGGCGAACACCGGGGAGCTGTTTTTT. Combining the CDR3 with reference TRBV5-1 and TRBJ2-2 gives the whole variable domain KAGVTQTPRYLIKTRGQQVTLSCSPISGHRSVSWYQQTPGQGLQFLFEYFSETQRNKGNFPGRFSGRQFSNSRSEMNVSTLELGDSALYLCASSAQKDRANTGELFFGEGSRLTVL.

The sample holds many counts of this clonotype. This chain joins TRBV20-1 and TRBJ2-1; D possibly corresponds to TRBD2 (6 bases). This CDR3 region has 16 residues. Germline V lookup: CDR1 DFQATT, CDR2 SNEGSKA (reference sequence). V was trimmed by 3 bases and J by 6 bases, leaving 21 bases between them. CDR3 protein: CSASPLSPGVGNEQFF. The CDR3 bases are TGCAGTGCTAGTCCTCTATCGCCGGGAGTCGGCAATGAGCAGTTCTTC.

This chain links TRBV15 with TRBJ1-2; D ambiguous. Trimming removed 2 bases at V and 8 bases at J, with 12 bases between. The CDR3 has 13 residues. CDR1 is LNHNV, CDR2 YYDKDF, per germline (reference sequence). Written as DNA, the CDR3 is TGTGCCACCAGCAGAAGGGCGGGAGGGGGCTACACCTTC. Translation gives CATSRRAGGGYTF. The full variable domain, its missing parts supplied by reference TRBV15 and TRBJ1-2, is DAMVIQNPRYQVTQFGKPVTLSCSQTLNHNVMYWYQQKSSQAPKLLFHYYDKDFNNEADTPDNFQSRRPNTSFCFLDIRSPGLGDTAMYLCATSRRAGGGYTFGSGTRLTVV.

This clonotype was observed a few times. The chain links TRBV4-2 to TRBJ2-1; tentatively, D is TRBD1 (6 bases). Germline V CDR1 and CDR2: LGHNA, YNFKEQ. CDR3 length: 17 residues. Between the trimmed V and J ends, which lost 3 bases and 5 bases, there was a span of 20 bases. The CDR3 sequence is CASSQGLGQLNNNEQFF. The DNA of the CDR3 is TGTGCCAGCAGCCAGGGTCTTGGACAGCTGAACAACAATGAGCAGTTCTTC.

The J gene is TRBJ2-1, the V gene TRBV27, with a tentative D call TRBD1 (5 bases). CDR3 length: 13 amino acids. CDR1 is MNHEY and CDR2 is SMNVEV in the germline V gene (reference sequence). Trimming stripped 8 bases from V and 3 bases from J, with 11 bases between. This CDR3 is CASGVTDYNEQFF. For the CDR3, the DNA is TGTGCCAGCGGCGTGACAGACTACAATGAGCAGTTCTTC.

This clonotype appeared once. The chain uses TRBV10-2 and TRBJ1-1; a weak D match, TRBD1 (5 bases). This CDR3 is built from 13 residues. Trimming shortened V by 6 bases and J by 8 bases, and 16 bases separated the two germline ends. Germline CDR1 reads WSHSY; CDR2 reads SAAADI. DNA for the CDR3: TGCGCCAGCAGCGAGGGACGGAAGGTAGAAGCTTTCTTT. Translated: CASSEGRKVEAFF.

As to this clonotype: Germline is not matched at one junction end, which may reflect a read error. The rearrangement links TRBV9 to TRBJ2-3; 8 bases agree with TRBD2. Germline lookup yields CDR1 SGDLS and CDR2 YYNGEE. The CDR3 is 17 amino acids. CDR3 nucleotides: TGCGCCAGCAGCGGGGCTGCATCGGCGGGGGGCCTGGATACGCAGTATTTT. Translating gives CASSGAASAGGLDTQYF.

This clonotype has a count of ten or more. The gene calls are TRBV14 and TRBJ2-1; D could derive from TRBD1 or TRBD2 (6 bases each). CDR1 and CDR2 from the germline V gene are SGHDN and FVKESK. This CDR3 comprises 16 residues. Trimming removed 8 bases from V and 0 bases from J, with 17 bases in between. The CDR3 DNA sequence: TGTGCCAGCCGACAGGAGGGGTCCTTCTCCTACAATGAGCAGTTCTTC. This translates into CASRQEGSFSYNEQFF.

CDR3 amino acids: CASRSGTGGEKLFF. The CDR3 bases are TGTGCCAGCAGATCCGGGACAGGGGGCGAAAAACTGTTTTTT. V and J are TRBV25-1 and TRBJ1-4, with 12 bases identical to TRBD1. The germline V gene encodes CDR1 MGHDK and CDR2 SYGVNS. V shed 6 bases, J shed 8 bases, and the junction held 4 bases outside the gene matches. The CDR3 sequence is 14 residues long.

The rearrangement uses TRBV5-1 and TRBJ1-5; D remains unclear. Germline V gene sequence: CDR1 SGHRS, CDR2 YFSETQ. This CDR3 is built from 13 residues. The germline V and J ends were trimmed by 4 bases and 4 bases, with 9 bases remaining between them. CDR3 protein: CASSAEGNQPQHF. The CDR3 DNA is TGCGCCAGCAGCGCAGAGGGTAATCAGCCCCAGCATTTT.

In this sample, this clonotype turned up many times. The chain has TRBV2 and TRBJ2-7, with 14 bases that match TRBD2. The CDR3 sequence is 15 residues long. V dropped 6 bases and J dropped 3; count of bases not matched to a gene: 4. The germline gives CDR1 SNHLY, CDR2 FYNNEI. CDR3 loop: CASRGGLAGGYEQYF. The CDR3 DNA reads as TGTGCCAGCAGAGGAGGACTAGCGGGAGGCTACGAGCAGTACTTC.

This clonotype was seen a single time. The chain links TRBV7-9 to TRBJ2-7; 8 bases map to TRBD1. This CDR3 region has 14 residues. V shed 4 bases, J shed 5 bases, and the junction held 7 bases outside the gene matches. Germline values: CDR1 SEHNR, CDR2 FQNEAQ (reference sequence). The CDR3 DNA is TGTGCCAGCAGCTCCCGGACAGGGCTAAACGAGCAGTACTTC. Amino acids: CASSSRTGLNEQYF.